A single sample gave rise to the 2 T cell receptor beta chains below, sequenced in a study of a mutant IDH1 vaccine in newly diagnosed glioma. The method was immunoSEQ multiplex PCR; TCRdb's version includes in-frame clones alone and lacks a portion of them. Among tens of thousands of clones, 82% were seen once, and the ten largest hold approximately 19%. Time point indicated: baseline, week 1 (first vaccination visit). Treatment here: pre-vaccination baseline after standard-of-care therapy. The sample consisted of PBMCs, taken from a glioma patient treated with radiotherapy, temozolomide or both. These receptors were obtained from a man aged 25 to 45 with glioma.

This CDR3 is CASRNNRESGELFF. CDR3 in DNA: TGTGCCAGCAGGAATAACAGGGAATCCGGGGAGCTGTTTTTT. The chain recombines TRBV2 with TRBJ2-2, with a tentative D call TRBD1 (6 bases). CDR1 and CDR2 from the germline V gene are SNHLY and FYNNEI. The CDR3 loop spans 14 amino acids. V shed 6 bases and J shed 6 bases, with 14 bases lying between them.

The chain links TRBV19 to TRBJ1-1; D is perhaps TRBD1 (5 bases). CDR1 LNHDA and CDR2 SQIVND come from the germline V gene (reference sequence). The CDR3 sequence is 14 residues long. The V gene lost 5 bases and the J gene lost 5 bases, with 15 bases spanning the gap. The CDR3 nucleotides are TGTGCCAGTAGTGCCGGGACGGGCCGGACTGAAGCTTTCTTT. Its translation is CASSAGTGRTEAFF.